Shown below are 8 T cell receptor beta chains from a single sample sequenced in a study of identical twins. TCRdb itself ran the 5' RACE reads through MiXCR, one entry per CDR3 protein. The sample lists some 500,000 distinct CDR3 sequences, roughly an eighth occurring once. These records were also assigned to another study, of yellow fever vaccine responses in identical twins.

The sequencing sample was made of CD4+ T cells sorted from blood. The receptor set was obtained from a woman younger than 35 in good health.

This clonotype has more than one count but fewer than ten. In nucleotides, the CDR3 is TGTGAGGGTTGCAAGTACAATCAGCCCCAGCATTTT. Its translation: CEGCKYNQPQHF. This sequence joins TRBV27 and TRBJ1-5; no reliable D call. The germline CDR1 and CDR2 sequences are MNHEY and SMNVEV (reference sequence). There are 12 residues in the CDR3.

This clonotype was picked up many times. This sequence joins TRBV7-8 and TRBJ1-5; D not certain. The germline V gene has CDR1 SGHVS and CDR2 FQNEAQ. V shed 1 base and J shed 5 bases, with 15 bases lying between them. The CDR3 contains 16 residues. CDR3 region: CASSLGGPEGYQPQHF. The CDR3 DNA reads as TGTGCCAGCAGCTTAGGGGGTCCCGAGGGCTATCAGCCCCAGCATTTT.

This clonotype was seen a few times. The V gene is TRBV5-8, the J gene TRBJ2-1, with 7 bases lining up with TRBD2. CDR3 length: 15 amino acids. The V segment lost 4 bases and the J segment 0 bases; nucleotides outside the gene matches: 4. Per the germline V gene, CDR1 is SGHTS and CDR2 is YDEGEE. CDR3 region: CASSGGEYSYNEQFF. As DNA, the CDR3 is TGTGCCAGCAGCGGGGGGGAATACTCCTACAATGAGCAGTTCTTC.

The sample holds many counts of this clonotype. The chain employs TRBV20-1 and TRBJ2-1; unclear D gene. The CDR3 is made up of 11 amino acids. The germline V gene has CDR1 DFQATT and CDR2 SNEGSKA (reference sequence). The V gene lost 0 bases and the J gene lost 8 bases, with 5 bases spanning the gap. The CDR3 DNA reads as TGCAGTGCTAGAGAGGAGTATGAGCAGTTCTTC. Residues: CSAREEYEQFF.

The rearrangement joins TRBV29-1 to TRBJ2-3; no clear D. The length of the CDR3 is 12 residues. CDR1 SQVTM and CDR2 ANQGSEA come from the germline V gene. The V end lost 3 bases, the J end lost 4 bases, and 8 bases lay between the germline ends. CDR3 bases: TGCAGCGTTGATAGGGTCGCAGATACGCAGTATTTT. It translates to CSVDRVADTQYF.

This clonotype has a handful of counts. The chain employs TRBV10-3 and TRBJ2-3, with TRBD1 identical over 7 bases. CDR3 length: 15 amino acids. Germline V gives CDR1 ENHRY, CDR2 SYGVKD. Trimming cost V 5 bases and J 0 bases; bases outside gene matches: 5. The CDR3 sequence is CAISQTGDSTDTQYF. CDR3 DNA sequence: TGTGCCATCAGTCAAACAGGGGATAGCACAGATACGCAGTATTTT.

The rearrangement joins TRBV12-3 or TRBV12-4 to TRBJ2-5, with D uncertain. The CDR3 consists of 13 residues. Trimming pared 1 base from V and 5 bases from J, leaving 8 bases between. CDR3 amino acids: CASSLEGYETQYF. CDR3 sequence (DNA): TGTGCCAGCAGTTTAGAGGGTTACGAGACCCAGTACTTC.

This clonotype was observed a handful of times. The rearrangement uses TRBV5-5 and TRBJ2-5, with D hard to call. The V end lost 0 bases, the J end lost 4 bases, and 13 bases lay between the germline ends. The CDR3 loop spans 15 amino acids. Germline V gene sequence: CDR1 SGHKS, CDR2 YYEKEE (reference sequence). The CDR3 loop reads CASSLVATRPETQYF. The CDR3 DNA reads as TGTGCCAGCAGCTTGGTCGCGACCCGCCCAGAGACCCAGTACTTC.